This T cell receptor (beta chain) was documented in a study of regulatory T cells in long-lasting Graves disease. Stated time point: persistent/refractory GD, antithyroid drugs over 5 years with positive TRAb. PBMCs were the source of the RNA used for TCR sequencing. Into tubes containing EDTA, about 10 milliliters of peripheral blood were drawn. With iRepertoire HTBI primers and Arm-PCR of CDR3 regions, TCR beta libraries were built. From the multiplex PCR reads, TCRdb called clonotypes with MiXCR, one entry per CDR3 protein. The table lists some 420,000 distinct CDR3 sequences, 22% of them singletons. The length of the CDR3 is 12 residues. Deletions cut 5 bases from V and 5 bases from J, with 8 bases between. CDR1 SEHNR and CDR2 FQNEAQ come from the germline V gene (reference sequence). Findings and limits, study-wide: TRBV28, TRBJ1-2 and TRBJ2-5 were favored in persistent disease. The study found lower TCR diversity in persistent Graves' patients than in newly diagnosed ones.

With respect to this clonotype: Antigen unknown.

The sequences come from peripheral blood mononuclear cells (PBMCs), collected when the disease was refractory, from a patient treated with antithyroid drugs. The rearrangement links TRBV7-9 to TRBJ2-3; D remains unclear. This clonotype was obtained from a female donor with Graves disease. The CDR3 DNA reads TGTGCCAGCAGCGTTCACGGAGATACGCAGTATTTT. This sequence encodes CASSVHGDTQYF.